Below are 32 T cell receptor beta chains sequenced from a single sample in a study of response to subunit inactivated influenza vaccine (dated by TCRdb to 2017 to 2018). Library preparation was by RT-PCR. Sequencing used an Illumina HiSeq 2500. TCRdb's own reprocessing of the public reads used fastp at Q25 and MiXCR and kept productive beta chains. Rows are combined by CDR3 protein, so each entry shows the most common genes and DNA. The sample table records 600,000 to 700,000 distinct CDR3 sequences; 13% to 15% of these occur just once. 7.5% to 9% of the sample comes from the top ten. The sequencing used PBMCs from blood, collected around 15 days before vaccination. The origin of the receptors is a man aged 50 to 60 who received an inactivated influenza vaccine. Donor details come from another sample of the same person, matched by shared clones.

This rearrangement joins TRBV15 to TRBJ2-7, with no clear D. CDR3 length equals 12 residues. V shed 4 bases and J shed 3 bases, with 7 bases lying between them. Germline V CDR1 and CDR2: LNHNV, YYDKDF (reference sequence). CDR3 DNA sequence: TGTGCCACCAGCATGGACGGCTACGAGCAGTACTTC. It codes for CATSMDGYEQYF.

This clonotype has more than one count but fewer than ten. This rearrangement joins TRBV4-3 to TRBJ2-7, with TRBD1 matching over 12 bases. Germline lookup yields CDR1 LGHNA and CDR2 YSLEER. The CDR3 length is 15 residues. Losses at the gene ends were 3 bases for V and 5 bases for J; bases not matched to a gene: 5. The CDR3 is CASSQPGQGADEQYF. CDR3 coding DNA: TGCGCCAGCAGCCAGCCGGGACAGGGGGCCGACGAGCAGTACTTC.

The V and J genes are TRBV5-6 and TRBJ1-2; D remains unclear. This CDR3 contains 13 residues. Germline CDR1 is SGHDT and CDR2 is YYEEEE. Trimming took off 0 bases at V and 9 bases at J, with 12 bases between the two ends. The CDR3 protein is CASSLGVVSSYTF. The CDR3 DNA follows: TGTGCCAGCAGCTTGGGAGTCGTATCTAGCTACACCTTC. Full variable domain (rest looked up from reference TRBV5-6 and TRBJ1-2): DAGVTQSPTHLIKTRGQQVTLRCSPKSGHDTVSWYQQALGQGPQFIFQYYEEEERQRGNFPDRFSGHQFPNYSSELNVNALLLGDSALYLCASSLGVVSSYTFGSGTRLTVV.

V gene TRBV28 combines with J gene TRBJ2-5; 15 bases align to TRBD2. The J segment lost 5 bases and the V segment lost 6 bases, leaving 7 bases of the junction unmatched. The CDR3 contains 16 residues. Germline V gene sequence: CDR1 MDHEN, CDR2 SYDVKM. The CDR3 spells CASRKGLAGGRETQYF. CDR3 nucleotide sequence: TGTGCCAGCAGGAAGGGACTAGCGGGAGGTCGGGAGACCCAGTACTTC. The whole variable domain, filled in from reference TRBV28 and TRBJ2-5, reads DVKVTQSSRYLVKRTGEKVFLECVQDMDHENMFWYRQDPGLGLRLIYFSYDVKMKEKGDIPEGYSVSREKKERFSLILESASTNQTSMYLCASRKGLAGGRETQYFGPGTRLLVL.

This clonotype was seen many times. The V call is TRBV28, the J call TRBJ2-2; 10 bases are a match to TRBD1. CDR1 and CDR2 (germline): MDHEN, SYDVKM. The CDR3 covers 14 residues. Trimming took 8 bases from V and 5 from J; bases not matched to a gene: 5. CDR3 in amino acids: CASQDRGRTGELFF. The CDR3 DNA follows: TGTGCCAGCCAAGACAGGGGGCGGACCGGGGAGCTGTTTTTT.

This clonotype was counted between two and nine times. J is TRBJ2-1 and V is TRBV11-2, with unresolved D. V shed 5 bases and J shed 8 bases, with 16 bases lying between them. Germline assignment: CDR1 SGHAT and CDR2 FQNNGV. The CDR3 sequence is 14 residues long. The CDR3 spells CASSPQVVFDEQFF. The CDR3, as DNA: TGTGCCAGCAGCCCGCAGGTAGTATTTGATGAGCAGTTCTTC. The full variable domain, completed using reference TRBV11-2 and TRBJ2-1, is EAGVAQSPRYKIIEKRQSVAFWCNPISGHATLYWYQQILGQGPKLLIQFQNNGVVDDSQLPKDRFSAERLKGVDSTLKIQPAKLEDSAVYLCASSPQVVFDEQFFGPGTRLTVL.

This rearrangement joins TRBV12-3 or TRBV12-4 to TRBJ1-5; D possibly corresponds to TRBD1 (5 bases). Trimming removed 5 bases at V and 2 bases at J, with 19 bases between. The CDR3 spans 17 residues. Here the CDR3 DNA reads TGTGCCAGCAGTCCCGGGACCGTGGCGAGGGGCAATCAGCCCCAGCATTTT. It translates to CASSPGTVARGNQPQHF.

This clonotype was found many times. The chain employs TRBV2 and TRBJ2-7; D tentatively fits TRBD1 or TRBD2 (5 bases each). The CDR3 loop spans 12 amino acids. Germline V gene data show CDR1 as SNHLY and CDR2 as FYNNEI. Trimming cost V 3 bases and J 12 bases, with 15 bases left between them. CDR3 amino acids: CASSEVGAGRYF. The CDR3 DNA is TGTGCCAGCAGTGAGGTCGGGGCCGGTCGGTACTTC.

There are a few counts of this clonotype. Here the CDR3 reads CASSGSPYGTGDYSNQPQHF. CDR3 in DNA: TGCGCCAGCAGCGGATCTCCGTATGGGACAGGGGATTATAGCAATCAGCCCCAGCATTTT. This rearrangement joins TRBV4-1 to TRBJ1-5; 10 bases are a match to TRBD1. The V and J ends lost 5 bases and 0 bases, in that order; junction bases with no gene match: 16. Germline V gives CDR1 MGHRA, CDR2 YSYEKL. The CDR3 spans 20 residues.

The genes are TRBV5-6 and TRBJ2-7; no definite D call. Germline CDR1 and CDR2: SGHDT and YYEEEE. V lost 0 bases and J 3 bases, leaving 10 bases between the germline ends. The CDR3 runs 14 residues. DNA of the CDR3: TGTGCCAGCAGCTTGGATAGCAGCCTCTACGAGCAGTACTTC. It encodes CASSLDSSLYEQYF.

This clonotype has a count of ten or more. The V call is TRBV5-1, the J call TRBJ2-7; D is perhaps TRBD1 (6 bases). The germline V and J ends were trimmed by 2 bases and 5 bases, with 8 bases remaining between them. CDR1 and CDR2 from the germline V gene are SGHRS and YFSETQ. The CDR3 has 12 residues. The CDR3 spells CASSFRGDEQYF. CDR3 bases: TGCGCCAGCAGCTTCAGGGGAGACGAGCAGTACTTC. The full variable domain, with the rest looked up from reference TRBV5-1 and TRBJ2-7, is KAGVTQTPRYLIKTRGQQVTLSCSPISGHRSVSWYQQTPGQGLQFLFEYFSETQRNKGNFPGRFSGRQFSNSRSEMNVSTLELGDSALYLCASSFRGDEQYFGPGTRLTVT.

This clonotype was recorded only once. This sequence may be a read error, since a much larger clone differs from it by one base. V is TRBV12-3 or TRBV12-4 and J is TRBJ2-2; D not resolved. The CDR3 length is 15 residues. Here the CDR3 DNA reads TGTGTCAGCAGCCGGGTCCAAGGGAACACCGGGGAGCTGTTTTTT. This sequence encodes CVSSRVQGNTGELFF.

This chain joins TRBV28 and TRBJ2-6, with TRBD2 matching 7 bases. The germline V gene has CDR1 MDHEN and CDR2 SYDVKM. The CDR3 extends over 13 amino acids. V lost 8 bases, J lost 3 bases, and 1 base stayed unmatched. CDR3 DNA: TGTGCCAGCTCGGGAGGTGGGGCCAACGTCCTGACTTTC. It codes for CASSGGGANVLTF.

This clonotype was counted at least ten times. The rearrangement joins TRBV6-2 or TRBV6-3 to TRBJ2-6; D is unclear. CDR3 length: 14 residues. V was cut by 5 bases and J by 0 bases, with 5 bases left in between. Germline V gene sequence: CDR1 MNHEY, CDR2 SVGEGT. The CDR3 DNA reads as TGTGCCAGCAGTCCCCCCTCTGGGGCCAACGTCCTGACTTTC. Residues: CASSPPSGANVLTF.

At least ten counts were recorded for this clonotype. The chain has TRBV29-1 and TRBJ2-2, with 8 bases identical to TRBD1. The V and J ends lost 7 bases and 3 bases, in that order; junction bases with no gene match: 10. Germline V gene data show CDR1 as SQVTM and CDR2 as ANQGSEA. This CDR3 is 15 amino acids long. CDR3 sequence reads: CSGGDRGGHTGELFF. In DNA, the CDR3 is TGCAGCGGCGGTGACAGGGGCGGGCACACCGGGGAGCTGTTTTTT.

This clonotype was seen at least ten times. This rearrangement joins TRBV29-1 to TRBJ2-7; D could derive from TRBD1 or TRBD2 (5 bases each). The germline CDR1 and CDR2 sequences are SQVTM and ANQGSEA. CDR3 length: 12 residues. V was trimmed by 6 bases and J by 5 bases, leaving 14 bases between them. CDR3: CSVVRDQNEQYF. CDR3 DNA sequence: TGCAGCGTGGTCAGGGACCAGAACGAGCAGTACTTC.

In DNA, the CDR3 is TGCGCCAGCAGCCAAGATTCGGGCCGAACAGATACGCAGTATTTT. It is translated as CASSQDSGRTDTQYF. This sequence joins TRBV4-3 and TRBJ2-3; D is undetermined. The CDR3 is 15 residues long. Germline values: CDR1 LGHNA, CDR2 YSLEER. Between the trimmed V and J ends, which lost 0 bases and 3 bases, there was a span of 10 bases.

Written as DNA, the CDR3 is TGTGCCACCAGTTTCACGGGAACCTACAATGAGCAGTTCTTC. Protein product: CATSFTGTYNEQFF. The chain uses TRBV24-1 and TRBJ2-1, with D tentatively TRBD2 (5 bases). Germline assignment: CDR1 KGHDR and CDR2 SFDVKD. CDR3 length: 14 residues. The V gene lost 6 bases and the J gene lost 2 bases, with 10 bases spanning the gap.

V usage is TRBV21-1 and J usage is TRBJ1-3; the table's D call, TRBD1, was not checked against the DNA. TRBV21-1 is a pseudogene locus. The CDR3 consists of 14 residues. The CDR3 loop is CASSSRGRGNTIYF. The CDR3 bases are TGTGCCAGCAGCAGCAGGGGGCGAGGAAACACCATATATTTT.

This rearrangement joins TRBV4-2 to TRBJ2-5, with D possibly matching TRBD2 (6 bases). With 1 base removed from V and 1 base from J, the gap between germline ends came to 10 bases. Germline V CDR1 and CDR2: LGHNA, YNFKEQ. The CDR3 totals 15 residues. As DNA, the CDR3 is TGTGCCAGCAGCCAAGTTGGGGGGTCCCAAGAGACCCAGTACTTC. The encoded protein is CASSQVGGSQETQYF.

This clonotype was seen more than once but under ten times. V gene TRBV4-1 combines with J gene TRBJ2-7, with no clear D. V was clipped by 3 bases and J by 4 bases, with 10 bases between them. CDR3 length: 13 amino acids. CDR1 is MGHRA and CDR2 is YSYEKL in the germline V gene. The DNA for the CDR3 is TGCGCCAGCAGCCATAGGACGAGGTACGAGCAGTACTTC. The encoded protein is CASSHRTRYEQYF.

The chain couples TRBV28 to TRBJ2-3; TRBD1 aligns across 12 bases. V lost 5 bases to trimming and J lost 5 bases; unmatched junction nucleotides: 8. The germline gives CDR1 MDHEN, CDR2 SYDVKM. The CDR3 covers 16 residues. The chain's CDR3 is CASSPSGTGGRDTQYF. In DNA form, the CDR3 reads TGTGCCAGCAGTCCCTCTGGGACAGGGGGCAGAGATACGCAGTATTTT.

The rearrangement joins TRBV4-2 to TRBJ2-5, with D possibly TRBD1 on 6 matching bases. This CDR3 comprises 14 residues. The V end lost 1 base, the J end lost 4 bases, and 10 bases lay between the germline ends. Germline-derived CDR1 and CDR2 are LGHNA and YNFKEQ. The CDR3 loop is CASSQGPGAETQYF. Written as DNA, the CDR3 is TGTGCCAGCAGCCAAGGGCCAGGGGCAGAGACCCAGTACTTC.

The chain employs TRBV3-1 and TRBJ2-3, with D unclear. V dropped 1 base and J dropped 2 bases, with 10 bases sitting between them. The germline gives CDR1 LGHDT, CDR2 YNNKEL (reference sequence). The CDR3 has 15 amino acids. CDR3 region: CASSQGTSTTDTQYF. Written as DNA, the CDR3 is TGTGCCAGCAGCCAAGGAACCTCTACCACAGATACGCAGTATTTT.

This chain links TRBV11-3 with TRBJ2-3; 10 bases align to TRBD2. J lost 0 bases, V lost 0 bases, and 9 bases had no gene match. CDR1 SGHNT and CDR2 YENEEA come from the germline V gene. The CDR3 length is 19 residues. CDR3 residues: CASSLDRVLAGSSTDTQYF. CDR3 in DNA: TGTGCCAGCAGCTTAGATCGGGTACTAGCGGGGTCTAGCACAGATACGCAGTATTTT.

This chain links TRBV7-8 with TRBJ2-7, with D unresolved. Deletions cut 1 base from V and 0 bases from J, with 10 bases between. CDR1 is SGHVS and CDR2 is FQNEAQ in the germline V gene. CDR3 length equals 15 residues. Here the CDR3 DNA reads TGTGCCAGCAGCTTAGGACTTTACGCCTCCTACGAGCAGTACTTC. Protein sequence: CASSLGLYASYEQYF.

J is TRBJ1-6 and V is TRBV5-5, with 7 bases identical to TRBD1. Germline CDR1 SGHKS, CDR2 YYEKEE (reference sequence). This CDR3 has 15 residues. Germline trimming cut 4 bases from V and 9 bases from J; bases unmatched to any gene: 10. CDR3 amino acids: CASSLNRGKGSPLHF. In nucleotides, the CDR3 is TGTGCCAGCAGCCTAAACAGGGGAAAGGGTTCACCCCTCCACTTT.

This clonotype was counted between two and nine times. The chain joins TRBV6-1 to TRBJ2-2; D might be TRBD1 (5 bases). The CDR3 consists of 15 residues. V shed 4 bases and J shed 4 bases, with 13 bases lying between them. In germline, CDR1 is MNHNS, CDR2 SASEGT. The CDR3 loop reads CASSVAGYGTGELFF. The DNA for the CDR3 is TGTGCCAGCAGTGTAGCAGGGTACGGCACCGGGGAGCTGTTTTTT.

The V gene is TRBV11-1, the J gene TRBJ1-2; 12 bases are shared with TRBD1. Germline V gene data show CDR1 as SGHAT and CDR2 as FQDESV (reference sequence). This CDR3 spans 15 amino acids. V trimming: 5 bases; J trimming: 3 bases; junction bases outside the gene matches: 4. The CDR3 loop is CASSPGQGADYGYTF. DNA for the CDR3: TGTGCCAGCAGCCCGGGACAGGGGGCCGACTATGGCTACACCTTC.

V and J are TRBV5-1 and TRBJ1-1; 8 nucleotides match TRBD1. Looked up from germline, CDR1 is SGHRS and CDR2 is YFSETQ. V was clipped by 4 bases and J by 8 bases; unmatched bases: 13. This CDR3 spans 15 amino acids. This chain's CDR3 is CASSRQGPQGGEAFF. The CDR3 nucleotides read TGCGCCAGCAGCCGACAGGGGCCCCAAGGCGGGGAAGCTTTCTTT. The variable domain in full, with the rest retrieved from reference TRBV5-1 and TRBJ1-1, is KAGVTQTPRYLIKTRGQQVTLSCSPISGHRSVSWYQQTPGQGLQFLFEYFSETQRNKGNFPGRFSGRQFSNSRSEMNVSTLELGDSALYLCASSRQGPQGGEAFFGQGTRLTVV.

V is TRBV29-1 and J is TRBJ2-3; possible D gene TRBD2, 6 bases. The CDR3 length is 8 residues. Per germline, CDR1 SQVTM and CDR2 ANQGSEA. Trimming took off 6 bases at V and 15 bases at J, with 10 bases between the two ends. CDR3 in DNA: TGCAGCGTGGGGGGAATCTATTTT. Amino acids: CSVGGIYF.

Comments on this clonotype: Lacking the conserved final phenylalanine or tryptophan, this CDR3 likely reflects a read error. V is TRBV20-1 and J is TRBJ2-3, with D perhaps matching TRBD2 (6 bases). The CDR3 contains 14 residues. Trimming removed 0 bases at V and 2 bases at J, with 9 bases between. The V gene's germline CDR1 is DFQATT and CDR2 SNEGSKA (reference sequence). The CDR3 loop reads CSARDKLATDTQYL. In DNA, the CDR3 is TGCAGTGCTAGAGATAAACTAGCCACAGATACGCAGTATTTA.